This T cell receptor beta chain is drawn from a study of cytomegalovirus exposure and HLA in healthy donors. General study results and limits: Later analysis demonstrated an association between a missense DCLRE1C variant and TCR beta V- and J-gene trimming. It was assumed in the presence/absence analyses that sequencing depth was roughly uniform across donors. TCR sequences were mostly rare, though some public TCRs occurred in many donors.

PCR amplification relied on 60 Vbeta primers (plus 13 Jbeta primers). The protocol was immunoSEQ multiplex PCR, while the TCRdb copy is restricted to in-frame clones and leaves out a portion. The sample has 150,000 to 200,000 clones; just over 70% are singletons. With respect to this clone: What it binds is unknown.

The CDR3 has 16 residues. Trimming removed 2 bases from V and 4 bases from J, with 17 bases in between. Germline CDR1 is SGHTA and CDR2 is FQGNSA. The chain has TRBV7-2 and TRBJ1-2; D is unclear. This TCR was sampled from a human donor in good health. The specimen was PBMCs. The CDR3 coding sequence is TGTGCCAGCAGCTTAAGGGTTGCCGCACTAGCCTATGGCTACACCTTC. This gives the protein CASSLRVAALAYGYTF.